The 7 T cell receptor beta chains reported below all come from one sample, sequenced in a study of neoadjuvant anti-PD-1 for oral cavity cancer. TCRdb's table, derived via immunoSEQ multiplex PCR, lists solely in-frame clones and lacks some. The data contain 75,000 or so clones, roughly 80% of them seen just once; the ten biggest clones take up over 3%. The sample was PBMCs, taken before nivolumab (anti-PD-1) treatment. The receptors originated from a person between 40 and 79 years old with oral cavity squamous cell carcinoma.

The rearrangement joins TRBV2 to TRBJ2-5; 11 nucleotides match TRBD2. The V gene end was trimmed by 6 bases and the J gene end by 1 base; junction bases not matched to a gene: 4. Per germline, CDR1 SNHLY and CDR2 FYNNEI. This CDR3 region has 15 residues. The CDR3 loop is CASSPGLAVQETQYF. In DNA form, the CDR3 reads TGTGCCAGCAGCCCGGGACTAGCGGTCCAAGAGACCCAGTACTTC.

The gene calls are TRBV19 and TRBJ2-7; D might be TRBD1 (5 bases). Germline V lookup: CDR1 LNHDA, CDR2 SQIVND (reference sequence). This CDR3 has 12 amino acids. Trimming took 2 bases from V and 7 from J, leaving 9 bases between them. CDR3 nucleotides: TGTGCCAGTAGTATATCAGGGTTTGAGCAGTACTTC. Its protein product is CASSISGFEQYF.

The chain has TRBV6-6 and TRBJ1-1; possible D gene TRBD1, 5 bases. Germline V gene sequence: CDR1 MNHNY, CDR2 SVGAGI (reference sequence). Trimming took off 6 bases at V and 1 base at J, with 9 bases between the two ends. The CDR3 is 13 amino acids. The CDR3 here is CASRMGENTEAFF. CDR3 bases: TGTGCCAGCAGGATGGGGGAGAACACTGAAGCTTTCTTT.

This chain uses TRBV20-1 with TRBJ2-5, with D tentatively TRBD1 (5 bases). V lost 6 bases and J lost 5, with 10 bases in between. The CDR3 contains 11 residues. The germline CDR1 and CDR2 sequences are DFQATT and SNEGSKA (reference sequence). The CDR3 region has the DNA TGCAGTGCCCCCAAGGGGGAGACCCAGTACTTC. It specifies CSAPKGETQYF.

V gene TRBV7-3 combines with J gene TRBJ1-2; D not certain. V lost 5 bases and J lost 4, with 11 bases in between. Germline values: CDR1 SGHTA, CDR2 FQGTGA. The length of the CDR3 is 13 residues. The CDR3 reads CASSLRDGYGYTF. CDR3 in DNA: TGTGCCAGCAGCCTAAGAGACGGCTATGGCTACACCTTC.

J is TRBJ2-7 and V is TRBV10-3; D may be TRBD2 (5 bases). V was shortened by 4 bases and J by 1 base, with 8 bases between the two germline ends. CDR1 and CDR2 (germline): ENHRY, SYGVKD. There are 13 residues in the CDR3. The CDR3 region has the DNA TGTGCCATCAGTGGGGAGAATTCCTACGAGCAGTACTTC. It is translated as CAISGENSYEQYF.

V usage is TRBV28 and J usage is TRBJ1-2; D call uncertain. V lost 8 bases and J 2 bases, leaving 6 bases between the germline ends. CDR1 MDHEN and CDR2 SYDVKM come from the germline V gene. The CDR3 runs to 11 residues. The CDR3 is CASVQNYGYTF. The CDR3 DNA reads as TGTGCCAGCGTTCAGAACTATGGCTACACCTTC.